This T cell receptor beta chain was recovered during a study of blood T cell repertoires in COVID-19. Germline CDR1 KGHSH, CDR2 LQKENI. The CDR3 spans 13 residues. Trimming took 4 bases from V and 5 from J, leaving 11 bases between them. Original methodology: Amplification of reference gene primers was used by the study to estimate nucleated cell counts. Libraries were prepared by immunoSEQ multiplex PCR; TCRdb keeps only in-frame clonotypes and omits some of them. V and J calls and clone size are as listed in that table; D and trimming were resolved from the DNA. In the table there are almost 25,000 clones, about 91% of which are singletons.

The source material was peripheral blood. J is TRBJ2-5 and V is TRBV18; D is possibly TRBD2 (6 bases). The TCR sequence derives from a man between 65 and 85 years old with active COVID-19. Here the CDR3 DNA reads TGTGCCAGCTCACGGTCGGCGGGGGAGACCCAGTACTTC. It codes for CASSRSAGETQYF.